In this sample, the clone carrying this TCR beta chain turned up a few times. This sample was included in a study of blood T cell repertoires in COVID-19. For the study at large: The study drew acute and convalescent COVID-19 samples from the United States, Italy and Spain. In each case, the material was cDNA or gDNA derived from T cells, B-cell-depleted T cells, or PBMCs.

In the study's own analysis: Quantification of nucleated cells was approximated via reference gene primer amplification. TCRdb's table, derived via immunoSEQ multiplex PCR, lists solely in-frame clones and lacks some. V and J calls and clone size come straight from that table; D and trimming were deduced from the DNA. The table shows 100,000 to 150,000 clones, with about 79% occurring only once. CDR1 and CDR2 from the germline V gene are SGDLS and YYNGEE. This CDR3 region has 15 residues. The ends were cut back, 0 bases at V and 3 bases at J, with 9 bases in the middle. This TCR was sampled from a middle-aged man with active or convalescent COVID-19. This chain connects TRBV9 to TRBJ2-2; D perhaps matches TRBD1 (6 bases). Sequencing was carried out using peripheral blood. The CDR3, as DNA: TGTGCCAGCAGCGTAGGGGCAGGGGACACCGGGGAGCTGTTTTTT. It encodes CASSVGAGDTGELFF.